The 28 T cell receptor beta chains reported below all come from one sample, sequenced in a study of T cell repertoires in cytomegalovirus infection. No antigen is known for these receptors. TCRdb re-derived calls from the reads in MiXCR, one entry per CDR3 protein. The table includes about 770,000 distinct CDR3 sequences, under 35% detected once. This sample comprised cultured CD8+ T cells from PBMCs, obtained from culture after CMV antigen stimulation. The receptor source for this set is a human donor in good health (CMV status not recorded). Some clones in this sample may be carry-over from other donors' samples.

In this sample, this clonotype turned up many times. This sequence joins TRBV28 and TRBJ2-7; TRBD1 aligns across 8 bases. The V and J ends lost 3 bases and 3 bases, in that order; junction bases with no gene match: 4. The CDR3 is 14 amino acids. Germline V CDR1 and CDR2: MDHEN, SYDVKM. The CDR3 loop reads CASSLTTGVYEQYV. The DNA for the CDR3 is TGTGCCAGCAGTTTGACGACAGGGGTCTACGAGCAGTACGTC.

This sequence joins TRBV12-3 or TRBV12-4 and TRBJ2-7; the match to TRBD2 covers 7 bases. The CDR3 sequence is 14 residues long. The J segment lost 3 bases and the V segment lost 3 bases, leaving 5 bases of the junction unmatched. The CDR3 here is CASSFGEGHYEQYF. The CDR3, as DNA: TGTGCCAGCAGTTTTGGGGAGGGGCACTACGAGCAGTACTTC.

This clonotype was recorded many times. The chain links TRBV27 to TRBJ1-3; D ambiguous. The V end was cut by 6 bases, the J end by 0 bases, with 18 bases between. The germline V gene has CDR1 MNHEY and CDR2 SMNVEV (reference sequence). The CDR3 is 17 amino acids. CDR3 sequence reads: CASSPTAQHLSGNTIYF. CDR3 bases: TGTGCCAGCAGCCCCACGGCCCAGCACCTCTCTGGAAACACCATATATTTT.

The gene calls are TRBV20-1 and TRBJ1-2; D gene unclear. Germline-derived CDR1 and CDR2 are DFQATT and SNEGSKA (reference sequence). V shed 1 base and J shed 6 bases, with 12 bases lying between them. This CDR3 spans 13 amino acids. CDR3 coding DNA: TGCAGTGCTAGAGCATCGGCGGGCGATGGCTACACCTTC. Its translation is CSARASAGDGYTF.

This clonotype was detected only a few times. V usage is TRBV7-6 and J usage is TRBJ1-4; D might be TRBD1 (5 bases). Germline CDR1 and CDR2: SGHVS and FNYEAQ. V was shortened by 5 bases and J by 3 bases, with 10 bases between the two germline ends. The CDR3 has 14 amino acids. The CDR3 loop is CASSPGQANEKLFF. Written as DNA, the CDR3 is TGTGCCAGCAGCCCGGGGCAGGCTAATGAAAAACTGTTTTTT.

V usage is TRBV6-5 and J usage is TRBJ1-2; D is unresolved. The germline V gene has CDR1 MNHEY and CDR2 SVGAGI. This CDR3 is built from 15 residues. V lost 0 bases, J lost 4 bases, and 12 bases lay in between. The CDR3 nucleotides are TGTGCCAGCAGTTACTCGAGCCGCAGGACCTATGGCTACACCTTC. This translates into CASSYSSRRTYGYTF.

The chain employs TRBV7-9 and TRBJ1-1, with D perhaps TRBD1 (5 bases). CDR3 length: 21 amino acids. Germline values: CDR1 SEHNR, CDR2 FQNEAQ (reference sequence). V lost 5 bases to trimming and J lost 0 bases, with 31 bases between them. The CDR3 DNA sequence: TGTGCCAGCAGCCAAAACCCTCCGGGACTCCTACAAAGCCCCTTGAACACTGAAGCTTTCTTT. Translated: CASSQNPPGLLQSPLNTEAFF.

There are many counts of this clonotype. The chain links TRBV7-9 to TRBJ2-1; D remains ambiguous. Germline assignment: CDR1 SEHNR and CDR2 FQNEAQ (reference sequence). CDR3 length: 12 amino acids. V lost 3 bases and J 6 bases, leaving 6 bases between the germline ends. CDR3 sequence: CASSFVGNEQFF. The CDR3 bases are TGTGCCAGCAGCTTCGTCGGCAATGAGCAGTTCTTC. Looking up the rest from reference TRBV7-9 and TRBJ2-1 gives the full variable domain: DTGVSQNPRHKITKRGQNVTFRCDPISEHNRLYWYRQTLGQGPEFLTYFQNEAQLEKSRLLSDRFSAERPKGSFSTLEIQRTEQGDSAMYLCASSFVGNEQFFGPGTRLTVL.

This sequence joins TRBV12-3 or TRBV12-4 and TRBJ2-7; the D gene is possibly TRBD2 (5 bases). This CDR3 is 14 amino acids long. Trimming pared 6 bases from V and 2 bases from J, leaving 14 bases between. The CDR3 nucleotides are TGTGCCAGCAGCTTGGCCGGGAAAGCCTACGAGCAGTACGTC. It is translated as CASSLAGKAYEQYV.

The CDR3 nucleotides are TGTGCCAGCAGTTACTCGAAAGGACAGGGGACAGGCTCCTACAATGAGCAGTTCTTC. This encodes CASSYSKGQGTGSYNEQFF. This sequence joins TRBV6-5 and TRBJ2-1; 9 bases are shared with TRBD1. J lost 0 bases, V lost 0 bases, and 9 bases had no gene match. Germline loops: CDR1 MNHEY, CDR2 SVGAGI. The CDR3 runs to 19 residues.

CDR3 region: CASSSTSGGFTDTQYF. The DNA of the CDR3 is TGTGCCAGCAGTTCAACTAGCGGGGGTTTCACAGATACGCAGTATTTT. The V call is TRBV28, the J call TRBJ2-3; TRBD2 matches at 11 bases. Per the germline V gene, CDR1 is MDHEN and CDR2 is SYDVKM. The CDR3 has 16 residues. V shed 4 bases, J shed 2 bases, and the junction held 5 bases outside the gene matches.

This rearrangement joins TRBV4-1 to TRBJ1-1; D remains ambiguous. V was pared by 1 base and J by 0 bases, with 9 bases between. The CDR3 totals 15 residues. Germline V lookup: CDR1 MGHRA, CDR2 YSYEKL. This CDR3 reads CASSQASGVNTEAFF. In DNA form, the CDR3 reads TGCGCCAGCAGCCAAGCGTCCGGGGTGAACACTGAAGCTTTCTTT.

This clonotype was detected ten times or more. The chain couples TRBV7-3 to TRBJ1-1, with D tentatively TRBD1 (5 bases). V shed 1 base and J shed 5 bases, with 14 bases lying between them. The germline CDR1 and CDR2 sequences are SGHTA and FQGTGA. The CDR3 is 15 amino acids. The CDR3 loop is CASSLRGGPYTEAFF. The CDR3 DNA reads TGTGCCAGCAGCTTAAGGGGGGGTCCCTATACTGAAGCTTTCTTT.

The rearrangement joins TRBV7-4 to TRBJ2-3, with D maybe TRBD1 (6 bases). Germline CDR1 SGHVT, CDR2 SQSDAQ. Trimming took 5 bases from V and 7 from J, leaving 16 bases between them. This CDR3 has 14 residues. CDR3 sequence (DNA): TGTGCCAGCAGCCCCCACAGGGACCCGAATACGCAGTATTTT. Translating it yields CASSPHRDPNTQYF.

This clonotype turned up a few times. The gene calls are TRBV7-9 and TRBJ1-3, with 10 bases aligning to TRBD1. The V and J ends lost 4 bases and 6 bases, in that order; junction bases with no gene match: 6. The CDR3 runs 15 residues. Germline V gene lookup returns CDR1 SEHNR and CDR2 FQNEAQ (reference sequence). The CDR3 here is CASSSGTGELNTIYF. The CDR3 region has the DNA TGTGCCAGCAGCTCAGGGACAGGGGAACTAAACACCATATATTTT.

The V gene is TRBV4-1, the J gene TRBJ2-1, with D hard to call. V dropped 0 bases and J dropped 0 bases, with 12 bases sitting between them. Germline V gene lookup returns CDR1 MGHRA and CDR2 YSYEKL. This CDR3 is 17 amino acids long. The CDR3 bases are TGCGCCAGCAGCCAAGATCGGCTGGTGGGCTCCTACAATGAGCAGTTCTTC. It specifies CASSQDRLVGSYNEQFF.

V gene TRBV27 combines with J gene TRBJ1-1; 8 bases agree with TRBD1. The length of the CDR3 is 16 residues. Germline V CDR1 and CDR2: MNHEY, SMNVEV (reference sequence). Trimming removed 5 bases from V and 3 bases from J; junction bases left unmatched: 11. The CDR3 protein is CASSKHPGGRDTEAFF. The CDR3 region has the DNA TGTGCCAGCAGTAAACATCCAGGGGGCCGGGACACTGAAGCTTTCTTT.

The chain is built from TRBV4-1 and TRBJ1-1; no clear D. The CDR3 length is 13 residues. Germline values: CDR1 MGHRA, CDR2 YSYEKL. Between the trimmed V and J ends, which lost 8 bases and 1 base, there was a span of 11 bases. The CDR3 DNA sequence: TGCGCCAGCTCGTATGCTCAGAACACTGAAGCTTTCTTT. Translated, it gives CASSYAQNTEAFF.

This clonotype has more than one count but fewer than ten. V and J are TRBV27 and TRBJ1-2; a possible D gene is TRBD1 (5 bases). Germline V gene sequence: CDR1 MNHEY, CDR2 SMNVEV (reference sequence). The germline V and J ends were trimmed by 5 bases and 6 bases, with 16 bases remaining between them. The CDR3 is made up of 14 amino acids. The CDR3 bases are TGTGCCAGCAGTACTTCAGGGTCGGGGGATGGCTACACCTTC. It yields the protein CASSTSGSGDGYTF.

The chain recombines TRBV27 with TRBJ1-5; 10 nucleotides line up with TRBD1. The germline V gene encodes CDR1 MNHEY and CDR2 SMNVEV (reference sequence). CDR3 length: 16 amino acids. The junction had 2 bases not matched to a gene; V was cut back by 1 base and J by 2 bases. In DNA form, the CDR3 reads TGTGCCAGCAGTTTATACGGGACAGGGGGCAATCAGCCCCAGCATTTT. Amino acids: CASSLYGTGGNQPQHF.

This clonotype was counted between two and nine times. The chain combines TRBV27 with TRBJ2-3; TRBD2 matches at 15 bases. This CDR3 has 17 amino acids. Germline loops: CDR1 MNHEY, CDR2 SMNVEV (reference sequence). J was trimmed by 5 bases and V by 0 bases; bases with no gene match: 3. CDR3 residues: CASSLSGLAGGRDTQYF. The CDR3 bases are TGTGCCAGCAGTTTATCGGGACTAGCGGGGGGCCGAGATACGCAGTATTTT.

This clonotype has a count of ten or more. This chain connects TRBV7-2 to TRBJ2-1, with D maybe TRBD2 (7 bases). Germline CDR1 and CDR2: SGHTA and FQGNSA. This CDR3 has 14 amino acids. The V end lost 5 bases, the J end lost 10 bases, and 18 bases lay between the germline ends. The CDR3 region is CASSIWGGGEEQFF. The CDR3 DNA sequence: TGTGCCAGCAGCATATGGGGAGGGGGTGAAGAGCAGTTCTTC. Filled out from reference TRBV7-2 and TRBJ2-1, the complete variable domain reads GAGVSQSPSNKVTEKGKDVELRCDPISGHTALYWYRQSLGQGLEFLIYFQGNSAPDKSGLPSDRFSAERTGGSVSTLTIQRTQQEDSAVYLCASSIWGGGEEQFFGPGTRLTVL.

This clonotype was recorded a few times. The gene calls are TRBV27 and TRBJ2-7, with D unresolved. V was trimmed by 2 bases and J by 0 bases, leaving 8 bases between them. The CDR3 runs to 14 residues. Looked up from germline, CDR1 is MNHEY and CDR2 is SMNVEV (reference sequence). The CDR3: CASSLVHGSYEQYV. In DNA form, the CDR3 reads TGTGCCAGCAGTTTAGTGCACGGCTCCTACGAGCAGTACGTC.

The rearrangement joins TRBV4-3 to TRBJ1-5, with D unresolved. This CDR3 has 15 residues. V was shortened by 0 bases and J by 4 bases, with 10 bases between the two germline ends. Germline-derived CDR1 and CDR2 are LGHNA and YSLEER. In DNA, the CDR3 is TGCGCCAGCAGCCAAGATAGCGGACGAAATCAGCCCCAGCATTTT. It specifies CASSQDSGRNQPQHF.

This clonotype was recorded a few times. The chain employs TRBV10-3 and TRBJ1-2; D may be TRBD1 (6 bases). CDR1 and CDR2 (germline): ENHRY, SYGVKD. Trimming shortened V by 3 bases and J by 1 base, and 15 bases separated the two germline ends. The CDR3 has 16 residues. CDR3 amino acids: CAISEGGGDLNYGYTF. In DNA, the CDR3 is TGTGCCATCAGTGAAGGGGGGGGAGATCTTAACTATGGCTACACCTTC.

This clonotype has ten or more counts. The V gene is TRBV7-8, the J gene TRBJ1-1; no definite D call. Looked up from germline, CDR1 is SGHVS and CDR2 is FQNEAQ. The V end lost 5 bases, the J end lost 0 bases, and 7 bases lay between the germline ends. The CDR3 runs to 13 residues. The CDR3 reads CASSRNVNTEAFF. The CDR3 nucleotides are TGTGCCAGCAGCCGTAACGTGAACACTGAAGCTTTCTTT.

This clonotype was recorded at least ten times. J is TRBJ1-2 and V is TRBV20-1, with D unclear. Germline assignment: CDR1 DFQATT and CDR2 SNEGSKA (reference sequence). The V gene lost 0 bases and the J gene lost 5 bases, with 10 bases spanning the gap. CDR3 length: 13 amino acids. CDR3: CSARDPRLYGYTF. The CDR3 DNA sequence: TGCAGTGCTAGAGATCCGAGGCTGTATGGCTACACCTTC.

The chain joins TRBV9 to TRBJ2-3, with D tentatively TRBD2 (5 bases). Germline V CDR1 and CDR2: SGDLS, YYNGEE. This CDR3 is 13 amino acids long. The germline V and J ends were trimmed by 5 bases and 0 bases, with 7 bases remaining between them. The CDR3: CASRDSSTDTQYF. CDR3 bases: TGTGCCAGCAGGGACTCTAGCACAGATACGCAGTATTTT.